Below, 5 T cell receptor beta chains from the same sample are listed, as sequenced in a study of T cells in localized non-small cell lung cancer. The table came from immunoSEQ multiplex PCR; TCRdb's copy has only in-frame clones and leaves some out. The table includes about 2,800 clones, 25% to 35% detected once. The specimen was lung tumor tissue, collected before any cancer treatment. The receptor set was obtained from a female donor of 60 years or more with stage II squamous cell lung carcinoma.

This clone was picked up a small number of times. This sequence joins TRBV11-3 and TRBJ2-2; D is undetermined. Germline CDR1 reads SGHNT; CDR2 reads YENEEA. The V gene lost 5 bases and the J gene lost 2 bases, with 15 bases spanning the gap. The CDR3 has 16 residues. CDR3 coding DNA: TGTGCCAGCAGCACCCAGAGACACCTAAACACCGGGGAGCTGTTTTTT. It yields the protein CASSTQRHLNTGELFF. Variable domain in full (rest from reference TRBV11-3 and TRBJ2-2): EAGVVQSPRYKIIEKKQPVAFWCNPISGHNTLYWYLQNLGQGPELLIRYENEEAVDDSQLPKDRFSAERLKGVDSTLKIQPAELGDSAVYLCASSTQRHLNTGELFFGEGSRLTVL.

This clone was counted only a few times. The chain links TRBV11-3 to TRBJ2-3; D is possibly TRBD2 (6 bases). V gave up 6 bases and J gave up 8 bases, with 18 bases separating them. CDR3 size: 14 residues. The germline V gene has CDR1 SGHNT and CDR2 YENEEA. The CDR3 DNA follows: TGTGCCAGCAGTCCTATTACTGTGGGACTTACGCAGTATTTT. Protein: CASSPITVGLTQYF.

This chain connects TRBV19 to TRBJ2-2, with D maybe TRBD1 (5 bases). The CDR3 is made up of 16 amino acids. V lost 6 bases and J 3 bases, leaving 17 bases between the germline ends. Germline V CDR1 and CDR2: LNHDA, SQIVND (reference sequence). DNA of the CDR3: TGTGCCAGTAGCTTGTTCAGGGTCAGGGACACCGGGGAGCTGTTTTTT. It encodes CASSLFRVRDTGELFF.

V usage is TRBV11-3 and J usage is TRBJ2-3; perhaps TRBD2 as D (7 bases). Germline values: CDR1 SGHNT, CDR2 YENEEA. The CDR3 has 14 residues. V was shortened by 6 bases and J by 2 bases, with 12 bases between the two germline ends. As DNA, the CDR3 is TGTGCCAGCAGTTCTCGGGGGGCCACAGATACGCAGTATTTT. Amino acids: CASSSRGATDTQYF.

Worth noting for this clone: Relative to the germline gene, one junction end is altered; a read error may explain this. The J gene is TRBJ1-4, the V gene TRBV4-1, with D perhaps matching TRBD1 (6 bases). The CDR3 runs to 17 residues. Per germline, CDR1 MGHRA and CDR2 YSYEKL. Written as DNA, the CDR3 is TGCGCCAGCAGTCAAGGGGGGCCAAGGGAGCTTAATGAAAAACTGTTTTTT. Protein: CASSQGGPRELNEKLFF.